One and the same sample provided the 14 T cell receptor beta chains below, sequenced in a study of blood T cell dynamics during melanoma immunotherapy. Assay used: immunoSEQ multiplex PCR; TCRdb lists only in-frame clones, some missing. This table holds some 11,000 clones, around 80% found once. Time point meaning: week 3, after first cycle of checkpoint inhibitor. The specimen comprised blood, sampled from a patient treated with checkpoint blockade. The receptors were sampled from a human donor with melanoma.

The chain joins TRBV5-8 to TRBJ2-3; D is perhaps TRBD2 (6 bases). CDR1 and CDR2 (germline): SGHTS, YDEGEE. Trimming stripped 0 bases from V and 2 bases from J, with 13 bases between. The CDR3 contains 16 residues. The CDR3 DNA follows: TGTGCCAGCAGCTTGGTCGGGAGCGGATTCACAGATACGCAGTATTTT. This sequence encodes CASSLVGSGFTDTQYF.

This clone was counted between two and nine times. CDR3 sequence: CASSYQGSTEAFF. CDR3 nucleotides: TGTGCCAGCAGTTACCAGGGTAGCACTGAAGCTTTCTTT. This chain connects TRBV6-5 to TRBJ1-1; D may be TRBD1 (5 bases). The CDR3 runs 13 residues. Trimming left V 2 bases short and J 4 bases short, with 8 bases between. CDR1 is MNHEY and CDR2 is SVGAGI in the germline V gene.

CDR3 region: CASSLGDSAKNIQYF. The CDR3 DNA reads TGCGCCAGCAGCTTGGGAGACTCTGCCAAAAACATTCAGTACTTC. The chain is built from TRBV5-1 and TRBJ2-4; D call uncertain. V shed 0 bases and J shed 1 base, with 8 bases lying between them. In germline, CDR1 is SGHRS, CDR2 YFSETQ. The length of the CDR3 is 15 residues.

The V gene is TRBV19, the J gene TRBJ2-2; D not resolved. CDR1 LNHDA and CDR2 SQIVND come from the germline V gene (reference sequence). This CDR3 comprises 14 residues. Trimming stripped 3 bases from V and 7 bases from J, with 12 bases between. The CDR3 DNA is TGTGCCAGTAGTATGCCAACTCGGAACGGGGAGCTGTTTTTT. It specifies CASSMPTRNGELFF.

The gene calls are TRBV6-5 and TRBJ2-7, with unresolved D. The CDR3 loop spans 14 amino acids. CDR1 and CDR2 (germline): MNHEY, SVGAGI. Trimming took off 2 bases at V and 0 bases at J, with 8 bases between the two ends. This CDR3 reads CASSYGQLSYEQYF. CDR3 nucleotides: TGTGCCAGCAGTTACGGGCAGCTCTCCTACGAGCAGTACTTC.

This clone came up a few times. V and J are TRBV19 and TRBJ1-1; D not certain. Germline lookup yields CDR1 LNHDA and CDR2 SQIVND (reference sequence). This CDR3 comprises 14 residues. The germline V and J ends were trimmed by 5 bases and 4 bases, with 14 bases remaining between them. This CDR3 is CASSPRGALTEAFF. CDR3 DNA: TGTGCCAGTAGTCCCCGGGGAGCGCTCACTGAAGCTTTCTTT.

The genes are TRBV10-2 and TRBJ1-1, with D unresolved. Germline CDR1 is WSHSY and CDR2 is SAAADI. V lost 6 bases and J lost 2, with 16 bases in between. The CDR3 runs 15 residues. This CDR3 reads CASRVGPASNTEAFF. For the CDR3, the DNA is TGCGCCAGCAGAGTCGGACCGGCATCCAACACTGAAGCTTTCTTT.

V is TRBV7-8 and J is TRBJ2-1; D remains unclear. Trimming cost V 0 bases and J 4 bases, with 13 bases left between them. The germline V gene has CDR1 SGHVS and CDR2 FQNEAQ. CDR3 length: 16 amino acids. The CDR3 region has the DNA TGTGCCAGCAGCTTAGCGAACCCCTCCCTGTACAATGAGCAGTTCTTC. Its protein product is CASSLANPSLYNEQFF.

The V call is TRBV7-2, the J call TRBJ2-1; 10 bases agree with TRBD2. This CDR3 has 15 residues. Trimming at V came to 11 bases and at J to 0 bases, leaving 7 bases not matched to a gene. Germline V gives CDR1 SGHTA, CDR2 FQGNSA. DNA of the CDR3: TGTGCCTCGATGGCTAGCGGGGGCTCCTACAATGAGCAGTTCTTC. Its translation: CASMASGGSYNEQFF.

This rearrangement joins TRBV4-2 to TRBJ2-3, with D unclear. The CDR3 is made up of 15 amino acids. V gave up 1 base and J gave up 5 bases, with 13 bases separating them. CDR1 is LGHNA and CDR2 is YNFKEQ in the germline V gene. CDR3 coding DNA: TGTGCCAGCAGCCAAGGGTCGAACCTCAGAGATACGCAGTATTTT. It is translated as CASSQGSNLRDTQYF.

The rearrangement links TRBV1 to TRBJ2-7; the table's TRBD2 call for D was not verified on the DNA. TRBV1 counts as a pseudogene. The CDR3 is 13 amino acids. Here the CDR3 reads CASSQDRGYEQYV. The CDR3 nucleotides are TGCGCCAGCAGCCAAGACCGAGGTTACGAGCAGTACGTC.

The chain carries TRBV6-1 and TRBJ2-2; D not resolved. The CDR3 loop spans 15 amino acids. The V gene lost 4 bases and the J gene lost 3 bases, with 12 bases spanning the gap. The germline V gene encodes CDR1 MNHNS and CDR2 SASEGT. The CDR3 nucleotides read TGTGCCAGCAGTGGGATCCAAGGGCACACCGGGGAGCTGTTTTTT. It yields the protein CASSGIQGHTGELFF.

The rearrangement links TRBV5-1 to TRBJ2-3; TRBD1 might be the D (5 bases). The V gene lost 4 bases and the J gene lost 0 bases, with 12 bases spanning the gap. The CDR3 runs to 15 residues. Germline V lookup: CDR1 SGHRS, CDR2 YFSETQ. The CDR3 DNA follows: TGCGCCAGCAGCCTGGACAAGACTAGCACAGATACGCAGTATTTT. Amino acid sequence: CASSLDKTSTDTQYF.

V usage is TRBV28 and J usage is TRBJ1-6, with a possible D match to TRBD1 (6 bases). Trimming removed 5 bases at V and 4 bases at J, with 15 bases between. This CDR3 is 16 amino acids long. Per germline, CDR1 MDHEN and CDR2 SYDVKM. Written as DNA, the CDR3 is TGTGCCAGCAGTCTTCCCCCGACAGGTTATAATTCACCCCTCCACTTT. It translates to CASSLPPTGYNSPLHF. Complete variable domain (other parts from reference TRBV28 and TRBJ1-6): DVKVTQSSRYLVKRTGEKVFLECVQDMDHENMFWYRQDPGLGLRLIYFSYDVKMKEKGDIPEGYSVSREKKERFSLILESASTNQTSMYLCASSLPPTGYNSPLHFGNGTRLTVT.